The 22 T cell receptor beta chains listed next were all sequenced from one sample in a study of blood T cells in healthy people across ages. Alongside a J-beta primer mix, a sample-barcoded 5' primer served in a second PCR lasting 7 to 11 cycles. TCRdb recomputed calls from the 5' RACE reads with MiXCR, one row per CDR3 protein. The sample gives some 1,000,000 distinct CDR3 sequences, 25% of which show up once; approximately 0.75% is in the top ten. The same data also went into a second study, on T cells of mothers and their children.

The specimen sequenced was blood. The receptor source for this set is a girl aged 2 to 10 in good health.

This clonotype was counted a few times. This chain connects TRBV29-1 to TRBJ1-2, with 12 bases that match TRBD1. This CDR3 has 16 amino acids. Germline CDR1 is SQVTM and CDR2 is ANQGSEA. V trimming: 7 bases; J trimming: 8 bases; junction bases outside the gene matches: 17. The CDR3: CSARGQGAPPRGGYTF. Here the CDR3 DNA reads TGCAGCGCTCGGGGACAGGGGGCTCCCCCTCGAGGGGGCTACACCTTC.

As to this clonotype: The junction does not match germline at one end; this may be a read error. The chain recombines TRBV29-1 with TRBJ2-5; 7 nucleotides align to TRBD2. Germline values: CDR1 SQVTM, CDR2 ANQGSEA. The CDR3 covers 13 residues. CDR3 sequence: CSASVGLNGGEDF. The CDR3 coding sequence is TGCAGCGCCTCCGTGGGACTAAACGGAGGAGAAGACTTC.

The rearrangement joins TRBV5-1 to TRBJ2-4, with TRBD2 identical over 14 bases. Per germline, CDR1 SGHRS and CDR2 YFSETQ. Trimming took 4 bases from V and 12 from J; bases not matched to a gene: 9. The CDR3 consists of 15 residues. This chain's CDR3 is CASSPWGLAGEGQYF. CDR3 in DNA: TGCGCCAGCAGCCCCTGGGGACTAGCGGGAGAAGGTCAGTACTTC.

This clonotype was found a few times. V and J are TRBV7-9 and TRBJ1-2; 8 nucleotides line up with TRBD1. The trim removed 5 bases at V and 3 bases at J, leaving 8 bases unmatched. The CDR3 has 15 amino acids. Germline CDR1 and CDR2: SEHNR and FQNEAQ (reference sequence). The chain's CDR3 is CASSLGQGPHYGYTF. The CDR3 region has the DNA TGTGCCAGCAGCCTCGGACAGGGTCCTCACTATGGCTACACCTTC.

The chain has TRBV13 and TRBJ1-5; TRBD1 matches 9 bases. In germline, CDR1 is PRHDT, CDR2 FYEKMQ (reference sequence). The CDR3 is 16 residues long. Trimming took 0 bases from V and 4 from J; bases not matched to a gene: 4. For the CDR3, the DNA is TGTGCCAGCAGCTTAGGACAGGGGGCCTGGAATCAGCCCCAGCATTTT. This translates into CASSLGQGAWNQPQHF.

The chain couples TRBV20-1 to TRBJ2-7; D may be TRBD1 (6 bases). The J call is in doubt because the DNA end fits TRBJ2-5 better. This CDR3 has 16 amino acids. The germline gives CDR1 DFQATT, CDR2 SNEGSKA (reference sequence). The CDR3 spells CSARPRDTLLWETQYF. The CDR3 DNA follows: TGCAGTGCTAGACCCCGGGACACACTTCTATGGGAGACCCAGTACTTC.

The sample holds a few counts of this clonotype. The rearrangement links TRBV12-3 or TRBV12-4 to TRBJ2-5; D not resolved. The CDR3 extends over 15 amino acids. Trimming shortened V by 2 bases and J by 0 bases, and 10 bases separated the two germline ends. The CDR3 coding sequence is TGTGCCAGCAGTTTAAGTCAGCTTTACCAAGAGACCCAGTACTTC. Translation: CASSLSQLYQETQYF.

CDR3 DNA: TGTGCCAGCAGGAACCCGCTGACTAGCGGTCAAGAGACCCAGTACTTC. Translation gives CASRNPLTSGQETQYF. The chain is built from TRBV2 and TRBJ2-5; 9 nucleotides line up with TRBD2. The CDR3 extends over 16 amino acids. Looked up from germline, CDR1 is SNHLY and CDR2 is FYNNEI. The trim removed 6 bases at V and 2 bases at J, leaving 10 bases unmatched.

This clonotype was recorded at least ten times. V and J are TRBV7-9 and TRBJ2-1; TRBD2 matches at 8 bases. This CDR3 has 20 residues. After removal of 4 bases from V and 5 bases from J, the junction contained 22 bases not matched to a gene. The germline gives CDR1 SEHNR, CDR2 FQNEAQ (reference sequence). The CDR3 region is CASSSPHDPSGGVSDNEQFF. The CDR3 nucleotides are TGTGCCAGCAGCTCCCCCCACGATCCGAGCGGGGGAGTCTCAGACAATGAGCAGTTCTTC.

The genes are TRBV29-1 and TRBJ2-7; D is perhaps TRBD1 or TRBD2 (5 bases each). V shed 5 bases and J shed 0 bases, with 14 bases lying between them. This CDR3 is 14 amino acids long. Germline CDR1 is SQVTM and CDR2 is ANQGSEA. The CDR3 region has the DNA TGCAGCGTTTGGGGCCTAGCAGGCTCCTACGAGCAGTACTTC. Protein sequence: CSVWGLAGSYEQYF.

A few counts support this clonotype. This chain links TRBV25-1 with TRBJ2-2, with D perhaps matching TRBD2 (5 bases). CDR1 is MGHDK and CDR2 is SYGVNS in the germline V gene. The ends were cut back, 3 bases at V and 7 bases at J, with 15 bases in the middle. The CDR3 extends over 15 amino acids. Here the CDR3 reads CASSERSIEGGELFF. The CDR3 region has the DNA TGTGCCAGCAGTGAGAGGTCCATAGAGGGCGGGGAGCTGTTTTTT. Combining the CDR3 with reference TRBV25-1 and TRBJ2-2 gives the whole variable domain EADIYQTPRYLVIGTGKKITLECSQTMGHDKMYWYQQDPGMELHLIHYSYGVNSTEKGDLSSESTVSRIRTEHFPLTLESARPSHTSQYLCASSERSIEGGELFFGEGSRLTVL.

The chain carries TRBV2 and TRBJ1-1, with 10 bases identical to TRBD1. Germline V gene lookup returns CDR1 SNHLY and CDR2 FYNNEI. CDR3 length equals 16 residues. V was clipped by 3 bases and J by 3 bases; unmatched bases: 7. CDR3 DNA sequence: TGTGCCAGCAGTGATCAGGGGACAGGGGTCGACACTGAAGCTTTCTTT. Amino acid sequence: CASSDQGTGVDTEAFF. Variable domain in full (rest from reference TRBV2 and TRBJ1-1): EPEVTQTPSHQVTQMGQEVILRCVPISNHLYFYWYRQILGQKVEFLVSFYNNEISEKSEIFDDQFSVERPDGSNFTLKIRSTKLEDSAMYFCASSDQGTGVDTEAFFGQGTRLTVV.

The chain is built from TRBV28 and TRBJ2-1; D perhaps matches TRBD1 (5 bases). Per the germline V gene, CDR1 is MDHEN and CDR2 is SYDVKM. The CDR3 totals 13 residues. V shed 2 bases and J shed 11 bases, with 13 bases lying between them. This CDR3 reads CASSLRGKNKQFF. In DNA form, the CDR3 reads TGTGCCAGCAGTTTAAGGGGCAAGAATAAGCAGTTCTTC.

This chain connects TRBV4-1 to TRBJ2-3; tentatively, D is TRBD1 (7 bases). The CDR3 is 16 residues long. Per germline, CDR1 MGHRA and CDR2 YSYEKL. V lost 3 bases to trimming and J lost 4 bases, with 17 bases between them. This chain's CDR3 is CASSHQTGRLADTQYF. CDR3 in DNA: TGCGCCAGCAGCCACCAGACAGGGAGGTTGGCAGATACGCAGTATTTT.

The V gene is TRBV7-8, the J gene TRBJ2-7; possibly TRBD1 or TRBD2 for D (5 bases each). The CDR3 sequence is 17 residues long. The V and J ends lost 1 base and 3 bases respectively, with 19 bases between them. Germline loops: CDR1 SGHVS, CDR2 FQNEAQ. The CDR3 spells CASSLEPGTPQIYEQYF. The DNA for the CDR3 is TGTGCCAGCAGCTTAGAGCCCGGGACCCCTCAAATCTACGAGCAGTACTTC.

The sample holds a few counts of this clonotype. V is TRBV13 and J is TRBJ2-3; D is possibly TRBD2 (7 bases). The CDR3 runs to 16 residues. The ends were cut back, 5 bases at V and 6 bases at J, with 21 bases in the middle. Germline CDR1 and CDR2: PRHDT and FYEKMQ (reference sequence). CDR3 residues: CASSPRGEGSRDTQYF. The CDR3 coding sequence is TGTGCCAGCAGCCCTAGGGGGGAGGGCTCTCGGGATACGCAGTATTTT. The full variable domain, completed using reference TRBV13 and TRBJ2-3, is AAGVIQSPRHLIKEKRETATLKCYPIPRHDTVYWYQQGPGQDPQFLISFYEKMQSDKGSIPDRFSAQQFSDYHSELNMSSLELGDSALYFCASSPRGEGSRDTQYFGPGTRLTVL.

This clonotype was counted between two and nine times. The genes are TRBV7-2 and TRBJ2-5, with TRBD2 as a possible D gene (5 bases). The CDR3 extends over 14 amino acids. Germline V gene data show CDR1 as SGHTA and CDR2 as FQGNSA. V lost 3 bases to trimming and J lost 11 bases, with 19 bases between them. This CDR3 reads CASSLRSGAREQYF. Written as DNA, the CDR3 is TGTGCCAGCAGCTTGAGATCTGGCGCGAGGGAGCAGTACTTC.

This clonotype was detected ten times or more. The chain has TRBV6-2 or TRBV6-3 and TRBJ2-7; a weak D match, TRBD1 (6 bases). The V and J ends lost 6 bases and 1 base respectively, with 10 bases between them. CDR3 length: 13 amino acids. Looked up from germline, CDR1 is MNHEY and CDR2 is SVGEGT. DNA for the CDR3: TGTGCCAGCAGCCGCGGACAGTCCTACGAGCAGTACTTC. As protein: CASSRGQSYEQYF.

This clonotype was recorded a few times. This rearrangement joins TRBV20-1 to TRBJ2-1; TRBD2 aligns across 14 bases. V gave up 5 bases and J gave up 3 bases; unmatched junction bases: 15. The CDR3 is 19 amino acids. Germline-derived CDR1 and CDR2 are DFQATT and SNEGSKA (reference sequence). The CDR3 spells CSAPTGTSGSHTYYNEQFF. The CDR3 DNA reads TGCAGTGCTCCTACCGGGACTAGCGGGAGCCATACATACTACAATGAGCAGTTCTTC.

This chain links TRBV9 with TRBJ1-5, with D possibly being TRBD1 (5 bases). CDR3 length: 13 residues. Trimming took off 2 bases at V and 13 bases at J, with 16 bases between the two ends. Germline lookup yields CDR1 SGDLS and CDR2 YYNGEE. Here the CDR3 DNA reads TGTGCCAGCAGCGTCGGACGGGGGGGATCACAGCATTTT. As protein: CASSVGRGGSQHF. Drawing the rest from reference TRBV9 and TRBJ1-5, the complete variable domain is DSGVTQTPKHLITATGQRVTLRCSPRSGDLSVYWYQQSLDQGLQFLIQYYNGEERAKGNILERFSAQQFPDLHSELNLSSLELGDSALYFCASSVGRGGSQHFGDGTRLSIL.

The rearrangement joins TRBV6-1 to TRBJ2-7; 9 nucleotides line up with TRBD1. Germline assignment: CDR1 MNHNS and CDR2 SASEGT. The CDR3 covers 15 residues. Trimming took 5 bases from V and 2 from J; bases not matched to a gene: 7. CDR3 sequence reads: CASSQGWTGAYEQYF. The CDR3 DNA reads as TGTGCCAGCAGTCAAGGCTGGACAGGGGCCTACGAGCAGTACTTC.

The J gene is TRBJ2-2, the V gene TRBV20-1; unclear D gene. Trimming removed 7 bases at V and 5 bases at J, with 8 bases between. From germline, CDR1 is DFQATT and CDR2 SNEGSKA (reference sequence). The CDR3 covers 11 residues. The CDR3: CSGHRTGELFF. The DNA for the CDR3 is TGCAGTGGACATAGGACCGGGGAGCTGTTTTTT.